Following are 4 T cell receptor beta chains from one sample sequenced in a study of T-cell reconstitution after alpha-beta-depleted transplantation in children. A library of TCRbeta sequences, prepared with unique molecular identifiers, was generated. TCRdb re-analysed the PCR reads in MiXCR, keeping a single row per CDR3 protein. The sample shows 420,000 or so distinct CDR3 sequences, roughly a tenth of them seen only once. The sequencing used PBMCs from the stem cell graft donor, collected from the stem cell graft. These receptors were taken from a human donor who donated a stem cell graft to a child with acute myeloid leukemia.

The CDR3 coding sequence is TGTGCCAGCAGTTACACCGACCATAATTCACCCCTCCACTTT. Translating gives CASSYTDHNSPLHF. This rearrangement joins TRBV6-5 to TRBJ1-6; unclear D gene. The CDR3 runs to 14 residues. Per the germline V gene, CDR1 is MNHEY and CDR2 is SVGAGI. Trimming pared 2 bases from V and 5 bases from J, leaving 7 bases between.

CDR3 amino acids: CATSVGLGLAGGILRYNEQFF. The CDR3 nucleotides read TGTGCCACCAGTGTGGGGTTAGGGTTGGCAGGGGGCATTTTGAGGTACAATGAGCAGTTCTTC. The genes are TRBV24-1 and TRBJ2-1, with 8 positions matching TRBD1. V was clipped by 5 bases and J by 4 bases; unmatched bases: 24. The CDR3 contains 21 residues. CDR1 KGHDR and CDR2 SFDVKD come from the germline V gene.

In this sample, this clonotype turned up a few times. The rearrangement links TRBV7-2 to TRBJ2-7; 12 bases line up with TRBD2. The CDR3 spans 15 residues. The germline CDR1 and CDR2 sequences are SGHTA and FQGNSA. J gave up 2 bases and V 5 bases, and 4 bases lay outside the gene matches. The CDR3 DNA follows: TGTGCCAGCAGCCGAAGACTAGCGGGAGCCTACGAGCAGTACTTC. It yields the protein CASSRRLAGAYEQYF. The variable domain in full, with the rest retrieved from reference TRBV7-2 and TRBJ2-7, is GAGVSQSPSNKVTEKGKDVELRCDPISGHTALYWYRQSLGQGLEFLIYFQGNSAPDKSGLPSDRFSAERTGGSVSTLTIQRTQQEDSAVYLCASSRRLAGAYEQYFGPGTRLTVT.

The V gene is TRBV21-1, the J gene TRBJ2-3; the table names TRBD1, a call not compared with the DNA. TRBV21-1 is a documented pseudogene. The CDR3 sequence is 15 residues long. CDR3 in amino acids: CASTHRGRSTDTQYF. The CDR3 DNA follows: TGTGCCAGCACCCACAGGGGGCGCAGCACAGATACGCAGTATTTT.